This passage covers 14 T cell receptor beta chains from one sample sequenced in a study of blood T cells in healthy people across ages. The authors ran a second PCR of 7 to 11 cycles using a sample-barcoded 5' primer and a J-beta primer mix. In TCRdb, the 5' RACE reads were re-called with MiXCR into one record per CDR3 protein. The table lists about 570,000 distinct CDR3 sequences, about 27% of them singletons, with approximately 3.3% in the top ten. The same specimen was also included in a second study, on T cells of mothers and their children.

Sequencing used blood. These receptors came from a boy aged 2 to 9 in good health.

The gene calls are TRBV20-1 and TRBJ2-5; weak D call: TRBD2 (6 bases). Trimming took off 0 bases at V and 5 bases at J, with 13 bases between the two ends. Germline CDR1 is DFQATT and CDR2 is SNEGSKA (reference sequence). The CDR3 is 14 residues long. CDR3 region: CSARDSEGLETQYF. The CDR3 DNA is TGCAGTGCTAGAGATTCGGAGGGGTTGGAGACCCAGTACTTC.

A few counts support this clonotype. The chain uses TRBV3-1 and TRBJ2-5, with D maybe TRBD2 (7 bases). From germline, CDR1 is LGHDT and CDR2 YNNKEL (reference sequence). The CDR3 spans 15 residues. V shed 0 bases and J shed 4 bases, with 12 bases lying between them. The DNA of the CDR3 is TGTGCCAGCAGCCAAGAGGGGGGGCTTCGAGAGACCCAGTACTTC. Protein sequence: CASSQEGGLRETQYF.

This clonotype was seen more than once but under ten times. This chain joins TRBV14 and TRBJ2-1, with a tentative D call TRBD2 (5 bases). CDR1 is SGHDN, CDR2 FVKESK, per germline. This CDR3 is built from 16 residues. The germline V and J ends were trimmed by 2 bases and 0 bases, with 11 bases remaining between them. CDR3 nucleotide sequence: TGTGCCAGCAGCCAAATGTGGCGGGCCTCCTACAATGAGCAGTTCTTC. This encodes CASSQMWRASYNEQFF.

The chain has TRBV5-1 and TRBJ2-1, with TRBD1 as a possible D gene (6 bases). Deletions cut 4 bases from V and 5 bases from J, with 16 bases between. Germline CDR1 reads SGHRS; CDR2 reads YFSETQ. There are 15 residues in the CDR3. The CDR3 nucleotides are TGCGCCAGCAGCCATTTACAGGGAATCAACAATGAGCAGTTCTTC. It codes for CASSHLQGINNEQFF.

The V and J genes are TRBV18 and TRBJ2-1; D not resolved. This CDR3 has 14 amino acids. The V gene lost 2 bases and the J gene lost 5 bases, with 10 bases spanning the gap. Germline V gives CDR1 KGHSH, CDR2 LQKENI. CDR3 DNA sequence: TGTGCCAGCTCACCAGGCGCCGTTAACAATGAGCAGTTCTTC. Protein sequence: CASSPGAVNNEQFF.

This chain joins TRBV5-1 and TRBJ2-2; TRBD1 matches 10 bases. The CDR3 totals 16 residues. Germline-derived CDR1 and CDR2 are SGHRS and YFSETQ. With V trimmed by 0 bases and J by 4 bases, 3 bases remained unmatched. The CDR3 region is CASSLDGQGVTGELFF. For the CDR3, the DNA is TGCGCCAGCAGCTTGGATGGACAGGGGGTCACCGGGGAGCTGTTTTTT. Variable domain in full (rest from reference TRBV5-1 and TRBJ2-2): KAGVTQTPRYLIKTRGQQVTLSCSPISGHRSVSWYQQTPGQGLQFLFEYFSETQRNKGNFPGRFSGRQFSNSRSEMNVSTLELGDSALYLCASSLDGQGVTGELFFGEGSRLTVL.

The gene calls are TRBV11-2 and TRBJ2-7; D not resolved. CDR3 length equals 15 residues. Germline V CDR1 and CDR2: SGHAT, FQNNGV. The ends were cut back, 0 bases at V and 2 bases at J, with 11 bases in the middle. The CDR3 coding sequence is TGTGCCAGCAGCTTAGAATCGCTCTCGGCCTACGAGCAGTACTTC. Protein sequence: CASSLESLSAYEQYF.

J is TRBJ2-4 and V is TRBV6-2 or TRBV6-3; D is undetermined. The CDR3 is 18 residues long. V was clipped by 7 bases and J by 1 base, with 23 bases between them. CDR1 and CDR2 from the germline V gene are MNHEY and SVGEGT. The CDR3 region has the DNA TGTGCCAGCACAAGCAATTTCGGAACATACCTGGCCAAAAACATTCAGTACTTC. It specifies CASTSNFGTYLAKNIQYF.

V gene TRBV29-1 combines with J gene TRBJ2-1; 10 nucleotides match TRBD2. The CDR3 has 15 amino acids. Looked up from germline, CDR1 is SQVTM and CDR2 is ANQGSEA. V was clipped by 5 bases and J by 6 bases; unmatched bases: 10. The CDR3 nucleotides read TGCAGCGTTCCACACGGACTAGCGGTTTTCAATGAGCAGTTCTTC. Its translation is CSVPHGLAVFNEQFF.

The J gene is TRBJ2-5, the V gene TRBV19; D ambiguous. The J call may be mistaken, given a closer DNA end match to TRBJ2-1. The CDR3 is made up of 13 amino acids. Per the germline V gene, CDR1 is LNHDA and CDR2 is SQIVND (reference sequence). The DNA for the CDR3 is TGTGCCAGTAGTATAAGAATACACAATGAGCAGTTCTTC. Encoded protein: CASSIRIHNEQFF.

The rearrangement links TRBV20-1 to TRBJ2-5; a possible D gene is TRBD1 (6 bases). Trimming pared 4 bases from V and 6 bases from J, leaving 18 bases between. The CDR3 is 14 residues long. CDR1 and CDR2 (germline): DFQATT, SNEGSKA (reference sequence). The CDR3 DNA sequence: TGCAGTGCTACACGCCCGGGACAAGGACAGACCCAGTACTTC. It translates to CSATRPGQGQTQYF.

The chain employs TRBV5-1 and TRBJ1-2; tentative D call: TRBD1 (6 bases). The CDR3 sequence is 15 residues long. Germline CDR1 is SGHRS and CDR2 is YFSETQ. Trimming took 4 bases from V and 8 from J, leaving 21 bases between them. DNA for the CDR3: TGCGCCAGCAGCCTCGACAGGTCCAGCATCCGAGGCTACACCTTC. Residues: CASSLDRSSIRGYTF.

The V and J genes are TRBV14 and TRBJ2-6; D is undetermined. From germline, CDR1 is SGHDN and CDR2 FVKESK. Trimming took off 5 bases at V and 0 bases at J, with 14 bases between the two ends. The CDR3 contains 17 residues. CDR3 nucleotide sequence: TGTGCCAGCAGCGTAGTTGAGTATAGCTCTGGGGCCAACGTCCTGACTTTC. This gives the protein CASSVVEYSSGANVLTF. Variable domain in full (rest from reference TRBV14 and TRBJ2-6): EAGVTQFPSHSVIEKGQTVTLRCDPISGHDNLYWYRRVMGKEIKFLLHFVKESKQDESGMPNNRFLAERTGGTYSTLKVQPAELEDSGVYFCASSVVEYSSGANVLTFGAGSRLTVL.

The rearrangement joins TRBV20-1 to TRBJ2-5, with unresolved D. The CDR3 contains 10 residues. Deletions cut 4 bases from V and 2 bases from J, with 2 bases between. Germline V CDR1 and CDR2: DFQATT, SNEGSKA (reference sequence). The chain's CDR3 is CSAKQETQYF. The CDR3 DNA sequence: TGCAGTGCTAAACAAGAGACCCAGTACTTC.